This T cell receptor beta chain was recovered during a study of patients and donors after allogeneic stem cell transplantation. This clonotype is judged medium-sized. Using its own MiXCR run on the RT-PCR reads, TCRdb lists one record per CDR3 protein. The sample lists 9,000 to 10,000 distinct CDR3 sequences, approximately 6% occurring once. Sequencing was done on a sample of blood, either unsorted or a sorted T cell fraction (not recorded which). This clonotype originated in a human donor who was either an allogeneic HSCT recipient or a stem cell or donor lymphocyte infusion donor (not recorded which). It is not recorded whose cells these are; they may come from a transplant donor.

For the CDR3, the DNA is TGTGCCAGCAGTCAGGGCCGGTTTGCTAGCGGGATCCACGAGCAGTACTTC. Protein sequence: CASSQGRFASGIHEQYF. V is TRBV6-2 or TRBV6-3 and J is TRBJ2-7, with 9 bases fitting TRBD2. The CDR3 extends over 17 amino acids. Germline CDR1 reads MNHEY; CDR2 reads SVGEGT. J was trimmed by 5 bases and V by 5 bases; bases with no gene match: 16.